The clone carrying this T cell receptor (beta chain) was recorded a few times. Its cognate antigen is unknown. The CDR3 runs to 13 residues. Germline CDR1 is SGHTA and CDR2 is FQGNSA. V lost 4 bases and J 7 bases, leaving 12 bases between the germline ends. The sample comes from a study of T-cell reconstitution after alpha-beta-depleted transplantation in children. Study-wide findings and caveats: Counts and diversity of T cells one year after transplant came mostly from newly produced T cells. Two months or so post-transplant, alpha-beta T cells reportedly derived from several hundred expanded graft clones.

Construction of the TCRbeta library involved unique molecular identifiers. MiXCR, applied by TCRdb to the PCR reads, yields one record per CDR3 protein. The table lists hundreds of thousands of distinct CDR3 sequences, 13% of them singletons, with 2.2% in the top ten. This material consisted of PBMCs, mostly from graft donor cells, taken 360 days after TCRalphabeta/CD19-depleted stem cell transplant. The V gene is TRBV7-2, the J gene TRBJ2-3; D is ambiguous. The clonotype was recovered from a male patient younger than 18 who had a stem cell transplant for acute myeloid leukemia, so the T cells may come from the graft donor. The CDR3 is CASSSTTLHTQYF. The CDR3 region has the DNA TGTGCCAGCAGCTCAACCACCTTACATACGCAGTATTTT.